This T cell receptor beta chain was documented in a study of T cell changes during pregnancy in multiple sclerosis (dated by TCRdb to the late 2010s). In the study overall: In women with multiple sclerosis, the researchers looked at how the T cell repertoire shifted as pregnancy progressed.

Note on this clone: There is no known antigen for this receptor. Base qualities are not provided; no much larger clone lies one nucleotide away.

The germline V gene yields SGHAT for CDR1 and FQNNGV for CDR2. Counted from cysteine to phenylalanine, this CDR3 has 13 amino acids. The DNA shown is the 39-base CDR3, in frame from base 1. V is shortened by 5 bases, J by 4 bases, and the region joining them spans 11 bases. The library came from the immunoSEQ multiplex PCR assay. TCRdb's version of the immuneACCESS table is confined to in-frame rearrangements and falls short of the full clone set. An unresolved V gene accounts for under half of the shortfall where checked; the remainder is of unknown origin. This sample has tens of thousands of clones in its table, and around 90% of those were observed once. The ten largest account for around 0.78% of the sample.

The sequencing here drew on CD4+ T cells from peripheral blood mononuclear cells, taken in the third trimester of pregnancy. The TCR sequence derives from a female donor with multiple sclerosis, enrolled in a pregnancy study. The chain joins TRBV11-2 to TRBJ1-1, with a weak D call of TRBD1 (6 bases match). The nucleotides are TGTGCCAGCAGCCCGACACAGGGCACTGAAGCTTTCTTT. This gives the protein CASSPTQGTEAFF.